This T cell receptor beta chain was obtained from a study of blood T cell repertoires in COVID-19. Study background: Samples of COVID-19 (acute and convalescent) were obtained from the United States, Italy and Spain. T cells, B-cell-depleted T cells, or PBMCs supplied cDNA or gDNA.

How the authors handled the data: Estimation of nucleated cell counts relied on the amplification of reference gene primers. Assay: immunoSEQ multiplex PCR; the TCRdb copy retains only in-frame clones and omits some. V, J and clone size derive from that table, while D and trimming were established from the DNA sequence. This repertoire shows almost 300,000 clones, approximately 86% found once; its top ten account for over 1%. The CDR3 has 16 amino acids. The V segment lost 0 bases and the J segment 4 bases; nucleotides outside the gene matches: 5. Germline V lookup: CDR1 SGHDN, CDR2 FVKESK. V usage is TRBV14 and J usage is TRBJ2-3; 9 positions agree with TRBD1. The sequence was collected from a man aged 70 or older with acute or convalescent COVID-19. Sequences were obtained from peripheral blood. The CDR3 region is CASSQDIGQGPDTQYF. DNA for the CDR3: TGTGCCAGCAGCCAAGATATAGGACAGGGGCCAGATACGCAGTATTTT.